This TCR beta chain came from a study of beta chain features in type 1 diabetes. Study-wide points: There was a moderate but significant shortening of TCRB CDR3s in all four CD4+ subsets of Type 1 diabetes patients.

With regard to this clone: The antigen is unknown.

Sequencing targeted expressed TCRB transcripts, as all isolated RNA had been reverse transcribed. The assay was immunoSEQ multiplex PCR, and TCRdb's table has in-frame clones only and misses some. The sample has 500,000 to 700,000 clones; about 16% are singletons. Per donor, one heparinised blood draw averaged about 100 mL. Purity exceeded 98% in all sorted populations. Trimming cost V 0 bases and J 4 bases, with 10 bases left between them. This CDR3 region has 14 residues. CDR1 SGDLS and CDR2 YYNGEE come from the germline V gene. The sequenced sample was naive CD4+ T cells from blood. The chain couples TRBV9 to TRBJ1-2; D may be TRBD1 (6 bases). The receptor comes from a man younger than 35 in good health. The CDR3 sequence: CASSVDGQLYGYTF. CDR3 coding DNA: TGTGCCAGCAGCGTAGACGGACAGCTCTATGGCTACACCTTC.